This entry is about one TCR beta chain. Its antigen has not been determined. No qualities accompany the bases; no much larger clone lies one base away. This entry comes from a study of shared clonotypes between healthy human individuals (dated by TCRdb to the early 2020s). Concerning the study at large: Three men and a couple of women, aged 18 to 49 years, made up the cohort. For each donor, three plates each were used for CD4 naive and CD4 memory, two plates were used for CD8 naive, and one plate was used for CD8 memory. To estimate repertoire size and how much clonotype sharing occurs between individuals, the study deeply sequenced the blood TCR repertoires of roughly 5 healthy adults. To increase sequencing depth and limit assay-specific biases, different laboratories used diverse techniques to prepare libraries and sequence TCR repertoires. Each donor's leukapheresis produced roughly between about 0.85 and 10 billion PBMCs. Study-wide conclusions, independent of this receptor: Sampling was restricted to blood, and TCR repertoires in tissues likely differ from the TCR repertoires found in blood. The genetic and exposure-history diversity represented was limited by the small number of donors. Approximately 5% of naive CD4, roughly 3.5% of naive CD8, around 2.3% of memory CD4, and 0.4% of memory CD8 clonotypes were shared across a few donors. Naive subsets generally had larger estimated clonotype richness than memory subsets did. Pairwise subsampling indicated that sequencing depth was expected to affect the degree of clonotype sharing among donors. Even with the large sequencing depth, rarefaction of the sorted-subset datasets indicated that sequencing was incomplete. Compared with non-shared clonotypes, clonotypes shared by all four sorted-subset donors had higher generation probabilities.

The donors were healthy, HIV-negative adults with no recently reported acute infections or vaccinations. Every donor was a Caucasian adult living in Nashville, Tennessee, USA. Magnetic negative selection was used to enrich CD4+ T cells, after which naive cells were positively selected on CD45RA and the negative fraction became the memory subset. After blood collection by leukapheresis, PBMCs were isolated using Ficoll-Histopaque density gradient centrifugation and then cryopreserved in the vapor phase of liquid nitrogen. Purity and quantity of every magnetically sorted T cell population were checked by analytical flow cytometry. From each sorted fraction, genomic DNA was isolated and quantified by UV absorbance on a Nanodrop 2000c. CDR1 is given as SGHDN and CDR2 as FVKESK, both from the germline V gene. Cut back by 6 bases and 0 bases, the V and J ends lie 27 bases apart. Its CDR3 holds 20 amino acids, cysteine through phenylalanine. Only the CDR3 portion is preserved as DNA: 60 bases, with reading frame beginning at the first base.

TCR CDR3 regions were amplified from genomic DNA by multiplex PCR using the deep immunoSEQ assay. Extracted genomic DNA from each cell subset was spread evenly across all wells of several immunoSEQ 96-well plates, with each plate serving as a replicate. For sorted subsets, 150 to 200 ng genomic DNA, equal to tens of thousands of T cell genomes, was loaded into each replicate PCR. The purified libraries were quantified using a Qubit 3.0 fluorometer, sized with a Bioanalyzer 2100, and then quantified again using the KAPA Library Quantification kit. A separate single-read 150-cycle Illumina NextSeq 550 flow cell was used to sequence each immunoSEQ 96-well plate. The study's own analysis went as follows. Because only junctional sequences without quality scores were contained in the immunoSEQ output, filtering matching that applied to full-length reads could not be performed. Sequences were annotated with PyIR, a Python wrapper for IgBLAST v1.9, and V/J genes and CDR3 were assigned using IMGT germline references. Reads were filtered out if the reads had weak V/J assignments (E-value above 1e-6), no CDR3, stop codons, out-of-frame junctions, or ambiguous translated residues. V3J clonotypes were defined by identical inferred V gene, J gene, and CDR3 amino acid sequence. Percentage overlap between repertoires was calculated by dividing the number of shared unique clonotypes by the size of the smaller repertoire. RTK rarefaction, the Chao1 estimator, and Recon v2.1 estimates of unobserved clonotypes were used to assess repertoire richness. OLGA was used to compute generation probabilities for all TCRbeta clonotypes that the gDNA method yielded from several donors. As stored in TCRdb, this immuneACCESS dataset retains in-frame rearrangements with V and J assigned. A fraction of the clones does not appear; measured against another copy, unresolved V genes explain less than half of the discrepancy, and the remainder lacks a known reason. D and trimming were read from the DNA, whereas the V and J calls and clone size are those reported in that table. The sample contains around 2.3 million clones, approximately 94% of them found a single time. Of the sample, more than 0.1% is held by the ten largest clones.

This sequence originates from a man aged 18 to 29 in good health. The chain links TRBV14 with TRBJ2-1; perhaps TRBD2 is the D gene, with 6 bases matching. The sample comprised naive CD4+ T cells sorted from blood. The cell subset or site label, read with the paper, signifies: CD45RA+ positively selected. The nucleotide sequence reads as follows: TGTGCCAGCAGTATCCGGGCCGGGGGAGACAGCCTCAGCTCCTACAATGAGCAGTTCTTC. The encoded protein is CASSIRAGGDSLSSYNEQFF.